This is a list of T cell receptor beta chains from one sample in a study of tumor-infiltrating lymphocytes in primary liver carcinoma. In TCRdb, the multiplex PCR reads were re-called with MiXCR into one record per CDR3 protein. This repertoire shows about 190,000 distinct CDR3 sequences, around four fifths found once; its top ten account for approximately 18%. Specimen: tumor tissue from primary liver carcinoma. The receptors derive from a man aged 35-49 years with primary liver carcinoma and hepatitis B virus infection. CDR3s include the opening cysteine and the closing phenylalanine or tryptophan. D genes are given only for firm matches. Part of the rows lack a size; the others show once, few, many or a class for expanded clones.

CDR3: CASKQGNTIYF; DNA: TGCGCCAGCAAACAGGGAAACACCATATATTTT; V: TRBV10-1; J: TRBJ1-3; D: .; length: 11; size: many
CDR3: CANGDRSSGANVLTF; DNA: TGTGCTAATGGGGATAGGAGCTCTGGGGCCAACGTCCTGACTTTC; V: TRBV12-3/TRBV12-4; J: TRBJ2-6; D: .; length: 15; size: .
CDR3: CATSYRGNGYNEQFF; DNA: TGTGCTACCAGTTACCGGGGAAATGGCTACAATGAGCAGTTCTTC; V: TRBV6-2/TRBV6-3; J: TRBJ2-1; D: .; length: 15; size: .
CDR3: CSVPTDGYYGYIF; DNA: TGCAGCGTTCCCACGGACGGATACTATGGCTACATCTTC; V: TRBV29-1; J: TRBJ1-2; D: .; length: 13; size: .
CDR3: CASGSNRNSYEQYF; DNA: TGTGCCAGCGGATCTAACAGGAACTCCTACGAGCAGTACTTT; V: TRBV11-2; J: TRBJ2-7; D: .; length: 14; size: .
CDR3: CSVGFSDTQYF; DNA: TGCAGCGTTGGGTTTTCAGATACGCAGTATTTT; V: TRBV29-1; J: TRBJ2-3; D: .; length: 11; size: medium-sized
CDR3: CASSQGLCEQYF; DNA: TGTGCCAGCAGCCAGGGACTGTGCGAGCAGTACTTC; V: TRBV7-9; J: TRBJ2-7; D: .; length: 12; size: .
CDR3: CSSSLEASLETQYF; DNA: TGTTCTAGCAGCTTGGAGGCTAGCCTAGAGACCCAATACTTC; V: TRBV5-6; J: TRBJ2-5; D: .; length: 14; size: .
CDR3: CASRRRSTGNTDMQYF; DNA: TGTGCCAGCAGGAGAAGAAGTACAGGGAATACAGATATGCAATACTTC; V: TRBV11-2; J: TRBJ2-3; D: .; length: 16; size: .
CDR3: CTVSGTGASDTQYF; DNA: TGCACCGTTTCCGGGACGGGGGCATCAGATACGCAGTATTTT; V: TRBV29-1; J: TRBJ2-3; D: .; length: 14; size: .
CDR3: CASSQWTPGANVLTF; DNA: TGCGCCAGCAGCCAGTGGACGCCTGGGGCCAACGTCCTGACTTTC; V: TRBV4-3; J: TRBJ2-6; D: .; length: 15; size: .
CDR3: CACSSQGRENIQYF; DNA: TGTGCCTGCAGTTCGCAGGGAAGGGAAAATATTCAGTACTTC; V: TRBV4-2; J: TRBJ2-4; D: .; length: 14; size: .
CDR3: CASSVGRRGGYTF; DNA: TGTGCCAGCAGCGTCGGGAGGCGTGGAGGCTACACATTC; V: TRBV11-2; J: TRBJ1-2; D: .; length: 13; size: .
CDR3: CASGSDLTSRNEQFF; DNA: TGCGCCAGCGGCTCCGACCTGACTAGCCGCAATGAGCAGTTCTTC; V: TRBV5-1; J: TRBJ2-1; D: TRBD2; length: 15; size: few
CDR3: CASSYWAGASNEQFF; DNA: TGTGCCAGCAGTTACTGGGCAGGGGCATCCAATGAGCAGTTCTTC; V: TRBV6-5; J: TRBJ2-1; D: .; length: 15; size: .
CDR3: CATRGTQGNEQFF; DNA: TGTGCCACCCGAGGGACTCAAGGCAATGAACAGTTCTTC; V: TRBV10-3; J: TRBJ2-1; D: .; length: 13; size: .
CDR3: CASSQDPRAGEIFF; DNA: TGCGCCAGCAGCCAAGACCCGCGGGCGGGTGAAATTTTCTTT; V: TRBV4-1; J: TRBJ1-1; D: .; length: 14; size: .
CDR3: CASSQDRGGRARFRNKQFF; DNA: TGCGCCAGCAGTCAAGACCGAGGAGGGAGGGCCAGGTTTCGCAATAAGCAGTTCTTC; V: TRBV4-2; J: TRBJ2-1; D: TRBD2; length: 19; size: .
CDR3: CTSSPGGLAGVYGQYF; DNA: TGTACCAGCAGCCCCGGCGGACTAGCGGGAGTGTACGGGCAGTACTTC; V: TRBV7-9; J: TRBJ2-7; D: TRBD2; length: 16; size: .
CDR3: CASSEVVTTDTQYF; DNA: TGTGCCAGCAGTGAAGTTGTTACCACAGATACGCAGTATTTT; V: TRBV6-1; J: TRBJ2-3; D: .; length: 14; size: .
CDR3: CAISGQGPNIEAFF; DNA: TGTGCCATCAGCGGACAGGGACCGAACATTGAAGCTTTCTTT; V: TRBV10-3; J: TRBJ1-1; D: TRBD1; length: 14; size: .
CDR3: CASSLSSYEQYF; DNA: TGTGCCAGCAGTCTCTCCTCCTACGAGCAGTACTTC; V: TRBV2; J: TRBJ2-7; D: .; length: 12; size: .
CDR3: CACSLNGGQETQYF; DNA: TGTGCCTGCAGCTTAAACGGGGGACAAGAGACCCAGTACTTC; V: TRBV11-2; J: TRBJ2-5; D: .; length: 14; size: once
CDR3: CASNAVAGWVNNERYF; DNA: TGTGCCAGCAATGCCGTAGCGGGATGGGTAAACAATGAGCGGTACTTC; V: TRBV14; J: TRBJ2-1; D: TRBD2; length: 16; size: .
CDR3: CASSETGSSYNEQFF; DNA: TGTGCCAGCAGTGAGACTGGAAGCTCCTACAATGAGCAGTTCTTC; V: TRBV6-4; J: TRBJ2-1; D: .; length: 15; size: many
CDR3: CASGEEAGGYNVQFF; DNA: TGTGCCAGCGGTGAAGAAGCGGGAGGATACAATGTGCAATTCTTC; V: TRBV6-1; J: TRBJ2-1; D: TRBD2; length: 15; size: .
CDR3: CARSLASYTEAFF; DNA: TGTGCCCGCAGTTTAGCCAGTTACACTGAAGCTTTCTTT; V: TRBV6-5; J: TRBJ1-1; D: .; length: 13; size: .
CDR3: CASSARTGLEETQYF; DNA: TGTGCCAGTAGTGCTCGGACAGGGCTCGAAGAGACCCAGTACTTC; V: TRBV19; J: TRBJ2-5; D: TRBD1; length: 15; size: .
CDR3: CASSLAATVHGVYPYF; DNA: TGTGCTAGTAGCTTAGCCGCGACCGTGCACGGCGTGTATCCCTATTTT; V: TRBV11-2; J: TRBJ2-3; D: .; length: 16; size: .
CDR3: CASSHVTSSGNEQFF; DNA: TGTGCCAGTAGCCATGTTACTTCTTCCGGCAATGAGCAGTTCTTC; V: TRBV4-2; J: TRBJ2-1; D: .; length: 15; size: .
CDR3: CASSLDLRSDTQYF; DNA: TGTGCCAGCAGCTTAGACTTGAGGTCAGACACGCAGTATTTT; V: TRBV11-2; J: TRBJ2-3; D: .; length: 14; size: .
CDR3: CASSSRTGGRTEAFF; DNA: TGTGCCAGCAGTTCCCGGACAGGGGGCAGAACTGAAGCTTTCTTT; V: TRBV12-3/TRBV12-4; J: TRBJ1-1; D: TRBD1; length: 15; size: many
CDR3: CASSERTSGRSEIIQYF; DNA: TGTGCCAGCAGCGAAAGGACTAGCGGGAGGAGCGAAATAATCCAGTACTTC; V: TRBV6-2/TRBV6-3; J: TRBJ2-5; D: TRBD2; length: 17; size: .
CDR3: CASSPGTGGIDTLYF; DNA: TGTGCCAGCAGCCCTGGGACAGGGGGCATAGATACGCTGTATTTT; V: TRBV13; J: TRBJ2-3; D: TRBD1; length: 15; size: .
CDR3: CAIGAPPGTSLTSGERYF; DNA: TGTGCCATCGGGGCTCCCCCCGGGACTAGCCTTACGTCTGGCGAGCGGTACTTC; V: TRBV10-3; J: TRBJ2-7; D: TRBD2; length: 18; size: .
CDR3: CASSLGASGQEAHYF; DNA: TGTGCCAGTAGCTTAGGGGCTAGCGGACAAGAGGCCCACTACTTC; V: TRBV11-2; J: TRBJ2-5; D: TRBD2; length: 15; size: .
CDR3: CASSPQGRWNEQFF; DNA: TGTGCCAGCAGCCCCCAGGGGCGGTGGAATGAGCAGTTCTTC; V: TRBV12-3/TRBV12-4; J: TRBJ2-1; D: .; length: 14; size: .